This TCR beta chain was documented in a study of radiation and T cells in renal cell carcinoma. The germline V gene has CDR1 LNHDA and CDR2 SQIVND (reference sequence). The ends were cut back, 1 base at V and 2 bases at J, with 8 bases in the middle. The length of the CDR3 is 14 residues. Broader study findings: Dominant CDR3 motifs were more common in irradiated tumors than controls.

About this clone: Its target is unknown.

Clones were read by immunoSEQ multiplex PCR, and TCRdb kept only the in-frame ones, dropping some. The sample has more than 10,000 clones; more than 55% are singletons. The treatment: treatment-naive control, cytoreductive nephrectomy. This renal cell carcinoma was of the clear cell type. Control tumors came from several females and over 9 males, aged 40 to 82. The source was tumor tissue, collected from a patient whose treatment was nephrectomy without radiotherapy. The TCR comes from a man aged 35-49 years with renal cell carcinoma. The chain has TRBV19 and TRBJ2-5; D remains unclear. The CDR3 bases are TGTGCCAGTAGTATAGTGGGGTCACAAGAGACCCAGTACTTC. It is translated as CASSIVGSQETQYF.